The rows below give T cell receptor beta chains drawn from one sample of a study of blood T cells in healthy people across ages. TCRdb processed the 5' RACE reads anew with MiXCR; each CDR3 protein has one entry. The data show approximately 690,000 distinct CDR3 sequences, with 40% to 45% seen just once and about 30% held by the top ten. The sample was blood. These receptors came from a man older than 75 in good health. CDR3s leave out the opening cysteine and the closing phenylalanine or tryptophan.

cdr3_length v_call cdr3_aa
13 TRBV7-3 ASSRGLSSYNEQF
12 TRBV29-1 SALWGQGSREQY
14 TRBV20-1 SARDEGATGANVLT
14 TRBV7-2 ASSPGTVLANEKPF
13 TRBV6-5 ASGLLAGINNEQF
11 TRBV7-2 ASSLSPAETQY
12 TRBV5-1 ASRPNAGTDTQY
14 TRBV6-5 ASSYRTGGAIDTQY
15 TRBV24-1 ATSALLGQETTDTQY
10 TRBV2 ASSEQAYGYT
10 TRBV12-3/TRBV12-4 ASSLTGEGAF
9 TRBV5-1 ASSWSWELF
11 TRBV7-9 ASSSGGPDIQY
12 TRBV6-5 AGSLSGGRDTQY
15 TRBV7-9 ASSLSYGGRRDEKLF
12 TRBV27 ANSLWQGAYGYT
9 TRBV6-1 ASTGAEKLF
14 TRBV4-1 ASSQDLSGSSNGQF
10 TRBV6-2/TRBV6-3 ATARDLNEQF
13 TRBV12-5 ASGLQQDSTDTQY
13 TRBV5-4 ASSWSGTSSYEQY
12 TRBV29-1 SVGSAGSNQPQH
11 TRBV29-1 SVGDSRSNEQY
13 TRBV7-6 TSSLAGGGAYEQY
13 TRBV29-1 SVEVASGVTDTQY
17 TRBV11-2 ASSSRGGGQRLSYNEQF
12 TRBV7-2 ASSPLGGAYEQY
14 TRBV5-1 ASSLRPGPKTSEQY
13 TRBV6-4 ASSDGQGSYNEQF
14 TRBV27 ASSPGTSGRAYAQY
13 TRBV20-1 SAHRTGWPSYEQY
13 TRBV3-1 ASSQRRGGQETQY
13 TRBV18 ASSPTGTANYEQY
13 TRBV20-1 SARDIGREPYGYT
12 TRBV28 ASSRARGGEKLF
13 TRBV20-1 SASLRPAKPYEQY
10 TRBV28 ASSEGNQPQH
12 TRBV4-1 ASSHVSANTEAF
11 TRBV12-3/TRBV12-4 ASTPGRFNEQF
13 TRBV7-8 ASSLDPGSWDGYT
13 TRBV6-5 ASRLTGTSNQPQH
12 TRBV20-1 SARQGANNSPLH